Listed below are T cell receptor beta chains from one sample, sequenced in a study of cytomegalovirus exposure and HLA in healthy donors. Produced via immunoSEQ multiplex PCR; TCRdb's table is partial and in-frame only. The sample lists 160,000 or so clones; around 80% were seen once. What was sequenced was PBMCs. Receptors were obtained from a man in his forties or fifties in good health and CMV-seropositive. The CDR3 runs from the conserved cysteine through the conserved F or W. The D gene is left open where the match is weak. Only some rows state a clone size, as once, few, many or a class for expanded clones.

>TRBV11-2|-|TRBD2|TRBJ2-3
CASLNDLAEISTDTQYF
TGTGCCAGCCTCAACGACCTAGCGGAAATTAGCACAGATACGCAGTATTTT
>TRBV7-3|-|-|TRBJ2-5
CASSLTGSQETQYF
TGTGCCAGCAGCTTAACCGGTTCCCAAGAGACCCAGTACTTC
>TRBV15|-|-|TRBJ1-1
CAVGGPNTEAFF
TGTGCAGTTGGGGGCCCGAACACTGAAGCTTTCTTT
>TRBV11-2|-|TRBD1|TRBJ1-1
CASSTLRDRTGSTEAFF
TGTGCCAGCAGCACACTCCGGGACAGGACCGGGAGCACTGAAGCTTTCTTT
>TRBV6-6|-|-|TRBJ1-2
CASSSRDGELGYTF
TGTGCCAGCAGTTCGCGGGACGGAGAGCTCGGCTACACCTTC
>TRBV6-5|once|TRBD2|TRBJ2-1
CASSLSGNEQFF
TGTGCCAGCAGTCTTAGCGGGAATGAGCAGTTCTTC
>TRBV12-5|-|TRBD2|TRBJ2-7
CASGPNGGAFEQYF
TGTGCTAGTGGTCCAAACGGGGGGGCCTTCGAGCAGTACTTC
>TRBV6-6|once|TRBD1|TRBJ2-5
CASTSRGQGQETQYF
TGTGCCAGCACCTCCAGGGGACAGGGACAAGAGACCCAGTACTTC
>TRBV5-1|-|-|TRBJ2-1
CASSLEGLYNEQFF
TGCGCCAGCAGCTTGGAGGGACTCTACAATGAGCAGTTCTTC
>TRBV7-2|-|-|TRBJ2-2
CASSLPRDTGELFF
TGTGCCAGCAGCTTACCCCGGGACACCGGGGAGCTGTTTTTT
>TRBV6-5|-|TRBD1|TRBJ2-1
CASSLGQGELNEQFF
TGTGCCAGCAGCCTGGGACAGGGGGAACTAAATGAGCAGTTCTTC
>TRBV5-4|-|-|TRBJ2-5
CASSLARGGTAQYF
TGTGCCAGCAGCTTGGCGCGGGGCGGGACGGCCCAGTACTTC
>TRBV11-3|-|-|TRBJ1-2
CASSLGGPSGYGYTF
TGTGCCAGCAGCTTAGGCGGCCCTTCTGGGTATGGCTACACCTTC
>TRBV5-8|-|-|TRBJ1-6
CASSHSGVGLGEALHF
TGTGCCAGCAGCCATAGCGGGGTCGGGCTCGGGGAGGCCCTCCACTTT
>TRBV19|-|TRBD2|TRBJ2-3
CASTGTSGSRVYDTDTQYF
TGTGCCAGTACCGGGACTAGCGGGAGTAGAGTCTATGACACAGATACGCAGTATTTT
>TRBV10-3|-|-|TRBJ1-5
CAISESSGGHQPQHF
TGTGCCATCAGTGAGTCAAGCGGGGGGCATCAGCCCCAGCATTTT
>TRBV6-5|-|TRBD1|TRBJ2-4
CASSRQGNIQYF
TGTGCCAGCAGTCGACAGGGGAACATTCAGTACTTC
>TRBV19|once|-|TRBJ1-1
CASTTVNTEAFF
TGTGCCAGTACCACAGTGAACACTGAAGCTTTCTTT
>TRBV2|-|-|TRBJ1-2
CASTVTANYGYTF
TGTGCCAGCACGGTGACAGCTAACTATGGCTACACCTTC
>TRBV10-3|-|-|TRBJ1-1
CAIRQGPGTEAFF
TGTGCCATCAGACAGGGTCCGGGCACTGAAGCTTTCTTT
>TRBV27|-|-|TRBJ1-2
CASTLRAETGTLTYGYTF
TGTGCCAGCACCCTTCGGGCCGAGACCGGGACACTGACTTATGGCTACACCTTC
>TRBV4-2|-|TRBD1|TRBJ2-3
CASSQGDRGRTDTQYF
TGTGCCAGCAGCCAGGGGGACAGGGGTCGCACAGATACGCAGTATTTT
>TRBV15|-|-|TRBJ1-1
CATSRAGQGGTEAFF
TGTGCCACCAGCAGGGCTGGACAAGGGGGCACTGAAGCTTTCTTT
>TRBV20-1|-|-|TRBJ2-5
CSSRGGETQYF
TGCAGTTCCAGGGGAGGGGAGACCCAGTACTTC
>TRBV2|-|-|TRBJ1-2
CASSYRPGPGGGYTF
TGTGCCAGCAGTTACCGACCGGGCCCCGGGGGTGGCTACACCTTC
>TRBV5-6|-|TRBD1|TRBJ1-2
CASSLNRDRGYGYTF
TGTGCCAGCAGCCTTAACCGGGACAGGGGCTATGGCTACACCTTC
>TRBV2|-|-|TRBJ2-2
CASSERGGANTGELFF
TGTGCCAGCAGTGAACGAGGGGGGGCCAACACCGGGGAGCTGTTTTTT
>TRBV7-9|-|TRBD2|TRBJ2-1
CASSRTSGAYNEQFF
TGTGCCAGCAGCAGGACTAGCGGAGCCTACAATGAGCAGTTCTTC
>TRBV19|few|-|TRBJ1-5
CATTTGQHHQPQHF
TGTGCCACAACTACTGGACAGCATCATCAGCCCCAGCATTTT
>TRBV6-5|-|TRBD2|TRBJ2-6
CASSSGGSGANVLTF
TGTGCCAGCAGTAGCGGGGGCTCCGGGGCCAACGTCCTGACTTTC
>TRBV7-9|-|-|TRBJ1-6
CASSLDAARSPLHF
TGTGCCAGCAGCTTAGATGCGGCGAGGTCACCCCTCCACTTT
>TRBV9|-|-|TRBJ2-1
CASSRRGYNEQFF
TGTGCCAGCAGCAGGCGGGGATACAATGAGCAGTTCTTC
>TRBV19|-|TRBD1|TRBJ2-3
CASSIDRVGTDTQYF
TGTGCCAGTAGTATTGACAGGGTGGGCACAGATACGCAGTATTTT
>TRBV15|-|TRBD1|TRBJ2-3
CATRQGLQADTQYF
TGTGCCACCAGACAGGGGTTACAAGCAGATACGCAGTATTTT
>TRBV6-1|-|-|TRBJ1-4
CASRLGQVEKLFF
TGTGCCAGCAGACTGGGGCAGGTTGAAAAACTGTTTTTT
>TRBV5-4|few|TRBD2|TRBJ2-2
CASGLGTSGMNTGELFF
TGTGCCAGCGGTTTGGGGACTAGCGGGATGAACACCGGGGAGCTGTTTTTT
>TRBV10-3|-|TRBD2|TRBJ2-1
CAISDPRLAGLNEQFF
TGTGCCATCAGTGACCCGAGACTAGCGGGCCTAAATGAGCAGTTCTTC
>TRBV21-1|large|-|TRBJ1-3
CASSFEPQGGGTIYF
TGTGCCAGCAGCTTCGAACCCCAGGGCGGCGGCACCATATATTTT
>TRBV5-8|-|TRBD1|TRBJ1-6
CASSRDRAAPLHF
TGTGCCAGCAGCCGGGACAGGGCGGCACCCCTCCACTTT
>TRBV9|-|-|TRBJ2-2
CASSPPRQVPAGELFF
TGTGCCAGCAGCCCCCCACGACAGGTTCCCGCCGGGGAGCTGTTTTTT
>TRBV5-1|-|-|TRBJ1-4
CASSSHRRTWSTNEKLFF
TGCGCCAGCAGCTCCCACCGGAGGACCTGGTCGACTAATGAAAAACTGTTTTTT
>TRBV10-2|few|TRBD1|TRBJ2-3
CASSESGQTDTQYF
TGCGCCAGCAGTGAGTCGGGACAGACAGATACGCAGTATTTT
>TRBV4-1|-|-|TRBJ1-1
CASTLREDRNTEAFF
TGCGCCAGCACCTTAAGGGAGGATAGGAACACTGAAGCTTTCTTT
>TRBV7-2|-|-|TRBJ1-5
CAGSLAREQPQHF
TGTGCCGGCAGCTTAGCCCGCGAGCAGCCCCAGCATTTT
>TRBV2|few|TRBD1|TRBJ2-7
CASRASGQGYEQYF
TGTGCCAGCAGAGCCTCGGGACAGGGATACGAGCAGTACTTC
>TRBV10-1|-|-|TRBJ2-2
CASESDTGELFF
TGCGCCTCCGAGTCGGACACCGGGGAGCTGTTTTTT
>TRBV5-1|-|-|TRBJ1-1
CASSSGGPAEAFF
TGCGCCAGCAGCTCGGGAGGACCGGCTGAAGCTTTCTTT
>TRBV7-9|-|-|TRBJ2-3
CASSLIGGAWDTQYF
TGTGCCAGCAGCTTAATTGGGGGGGCATGGGATACGCAGTATTTT
>TRBV5-1|-|-|TRBJ2-1
CASSSGRGRGDEQFF
TGCGCCAGCAGCTCGGGGCGGGGGCGCGGGGATGAGCAGTTCTTC
>TRBV11-3|few|TRBD1|TRBJ1-4
CASSTGRDRGRGGEKLFF
TGTGCCAGCAGCACTGGCCGGGACAGGGGGCGCGGAGGCGAAAAACTGTTTTTT
>TRBV5-1|-|TRBD2|TRBJ2-1
CASSSGGSYNEQFF
TGCGCCAGCAGCTCGGGAGGTTCCTACAATGAGCAGTTCTTC
>TRBV9|once|-|TRBJ1-3
CASSPGRVAGNTIYF
TGTGCCAGCAGCCCCGGGAGAGTTGCTGGAAACACCATATATTTT
>TRBV27|-|-|TRBJ1-1
CASNSLLTSQEAFF
TGTGCCAGCAACTCTCTTCTGACTAGCCAAGAAGCTTTCTTT
>TRBV2|-|TRBD1|TRBJ1-1
CASSRRGQGNTEAFF
TGTGCCAGCAGCCGACGAGGACAGGGGAACACTGAAGCTTTCTTT
>TRBV6-5|-|-|TRBJ1-1
CASSSTAGAVGTEAFF
TGTGCCAGCAGTTCCACCGCAGGGGCAGTCGGCACTGAAGCTTTCTTT
>TRBV14|-|-|TRBJ1-2
CASSQARVGYTF
TGTGCCAGCAGCCAAGCCAGGGTAGGCTACACCTTC
>TRBV9|-|-|TRBJ2-2
CASSVATGNTGELFF
TGTGCCAGCAGCGTAGCAACTGGTAACACCGGGGAGCTGTTTTTT
>TRBV4-1|-|-|TRBJ1-5
CASSQDRGENQPQHF
TGCGCCAGCAGCCAAGATCGGGGAGAAAATCAGCCCCAGCATTTT
>TRBV4-1|-|TRBD2|TRBJ2-5
CASSLSGDSRQETQYF
TGCGCCAGCAGCCTGAGCGGGGATAGCAGACAAGAGACCCAGTACTTC